One TCR beta chain is described in this entry. V was pared by 7 bases and J by 0 bases, with 6 bases between. From germline, CDR1 is MGHDK and CDR2 SYGVNS. The CDR3 consists of 13 residues. Assay: immunoSEQ multiplex PCR; the TCRdb copy retains only in-frame clones and omits some. The top ten clones hold around 3% of a sample with hundreds of thousands of clones, more than 70% of them seen once. The data stem from a study of blood T cell repertoires in COVID-19. The Seattle site enrolled patients during active infection and followed them longitudinally. This receptor was taken from a woman in her twenties or thirties with COVID-19, enrolled during active disease. The J gene is TRBJ1-4, the V gene TRBV25-1, with a tentative D call TRBD1 (5 bases). The specimen was peripheral blood. The CDR3 sequence: CASKGATNEKLFF. CDR3 bases: TGTGCCAGCAAAGGGGCAACTAATGAAAAACTGTTTTTT.